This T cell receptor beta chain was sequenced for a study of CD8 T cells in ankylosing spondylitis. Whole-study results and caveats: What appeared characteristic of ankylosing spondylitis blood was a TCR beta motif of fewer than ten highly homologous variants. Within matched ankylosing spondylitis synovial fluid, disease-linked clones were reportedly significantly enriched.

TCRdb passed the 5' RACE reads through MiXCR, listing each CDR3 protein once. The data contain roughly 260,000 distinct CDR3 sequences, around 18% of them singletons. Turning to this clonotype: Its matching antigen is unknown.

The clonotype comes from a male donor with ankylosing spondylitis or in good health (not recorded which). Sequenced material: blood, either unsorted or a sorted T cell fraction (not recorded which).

In nucleotides, the CDR3 is TGTGCCAGTAAATTCGGACTGAACACTGAAGCTTTCTTT. Protein sequence: CASKFGLNTEAFF. This chain joins TRBV19 and TRBJ1-1; the D is unclear. V gave up 7 bases and J gave up 0 bases, with 9 bases separating them. Germline V gene data show CDR1 as LNHDA and CDR2 as SQIVND (reference sequence). CDR3 length: 13 residues.